The 32 T cell receptor beta chains listed next were all sequenced from one sample in a study of blood T cells in healthy people across ages. A second PCR, run for roughly 7 to 11 cycles, used a sample-barcoded 5' primer plus a J-beta primer mix. One entry per CDR3 protein results from TCRdb running MiXCR on the 5' RACE reads. The sample yields about a million distinct CDR3 sequences, roughly half seen once. Sequencing used blood. Source of these receptors: a woman aged 60 to 75 in good health.

V usage is TRBV3-1 and J usage is TRBJ2-4, with 11 bases matching TRBD2. The J call may be mistaken, given a closer DNA end match to TRBJ2-5. The germline V gene has CDR1 LGHDT and CDR2 YNNKEL (reference sequence). This CDR3 region has 16 residues. CDR3 DNA sequence: TGTGCCAGCAGCCAAGAACTGACTAGCGGGGAAAAGACCCAGTACTTC. Amino acids: CASSQELTSGEKTQYF.

This clonotype has just a few counts. V is TRBV11-2 and J is TRBJ2-3; possible D gene TRBD1, 6 bases. This CDR3 is built from 15 residues. Germline V gene lookup returns CDR1 SGHAT and CDR2 FQNNGV. V lost 2 bases to trimming and J lost 6 bases, with 15 bases between them. CDR3 in DNA: TGTGCCAGCAGCTTAAGAGGGGGAAGGTCGGATACGCAGTATTTT. Translation gives CASSLRGGRSDTQYF. The full variable domain, its missing parts supplied by reference TRBV11-2 and TRBJ2-3, is EAGVAQSPRYKIIEKRQSVAFWCNPISGHATLYWYQQILGQGPKLLIQFQNNGVVDDSQLPKDRFSAERLKGVDSTLKIQPAKLEDSAVYLCASSLRGGRSDTQYFGPGTRLTVL.

The chain is built from TRBV29-1 and TRBJ1-2; D might be TRBD1 (5 bases). This CDR3 contains 11 residues. The germline V gene encodes CDR1 SQVTM and CDR2 ANQGSEA. The CDR3 sequence is CAEGPTGPYTF. CDR3 sequence (DNA): TGCGCGGAGGGACCGACGGGTCCCTACACCTTC.

The chain is built from TRBV27 and TRBJ2-1, with unresolved D. Judging by the DNA end, TRBJ2-7 fits better; the J call may be wrong. Germline CDR1 is MNHEY and CDR2 is SMNVEV (reference sequence). This CDR3 has 14 amino acids. CDR3 amino acids: CASSSQFSYNEQYF. The DNA of the CDR3 is TGTGCCAGCAGTTCCCAATTCTCCTACAATGAGCAGTACTTC.

The chain couples TRBV14 to TRBJ1-4; D is ambiguous. The CDR3 spans 14 residues. The germline V gene encodes CDR1 SGHDN and CDR2 FVKESK. V was cut by 3 bases and J by 8 bases, with 13 bases left in between. DNA of the CDR3: TGTGCCAGCAGCCACCCGCGGGGAGGGGAAAAACTGTTTTTT. Translating gives CASSHPRGGEKLFF. The entire variable domain, with the rest obtained from reference TRBV14 and TRBJ1-4, is as follows: EAGVTQFPSHSVIEKGQTVTLRCDPISGHDNLYWYRRVMGKEIKFLLHFVKESKQDESGMPNNRFLAERTGGTYSTLKVQPAELEDSGVYFCASSHPRGGEKLFFGSGTQLSVL.

Written as DNA, the CDR3 is TGTGCCAGCAGCTTAGCGCGCAACAACTATGGCTACACCTTC. Translated, it gives CASSLARNNYGYTF. This chain uses TRBV7-2 with TRBJ1-2, with D unresolved. Germline CDR1 and CDR2: SGHTA and FQGNSA. CDR3 length: 14 amino acids. V lost 0 bases to trimming and J lost 2 bases, with 7 bases between them. Combining the CDR3 with reference TRBV7-2 and TRBJ1-2 gives the whole variable domain GAGVSQSPSNKVTEKGKDVELRCDPISGHTALYWYRQSLGQGLEFLIYFQGNSAPDKSGLPSDRFSAERTGGSVSTLTIQRTQQEDSAVYLCASSLARNNYGYTFGSGTRLTVV.

There are a few counts of this clonotype. The chain carries TRBV10-3 and TRBJ1-2; D not resolved. The CDR3 consists of 14 residues. The germline CDR1 and CDR2 sequences are ENHRY and SYGVKD. Trimming took off 5 bases at V and 7 bases at J, with 17 bases between the two ends. CDR3 coding DNA: TGTGCCATCAGTCCACCTACAACACGAAGTGGCTACACCTTC. Residues: CAISPPTTRSGYTF.

The chain recombines TRBV7-3 with TRBJ2-1, with 9 nucleotides matching TRBD2. V lost 5 bases, J lost 0 bases, and 14 bases stayed unmatched. This CDR3 spans 19 amino acids. CDR1 is SGHTA, CDR2 FQGTGA, per germline. For the CDR3, the DNA is TGTGCCAGCAGCGCACTAGCGGGCCCCCCTGCGAGCTCCTACAATGAGCAGTTCTTC. Translation: CASSALAGPPASSYNEQFF.

The rearrangement joins TRBV7-2 to TRBJ2-3; no definite D call. CDR3 length: 14 amino acids. CDR1 is SGHTA, CDR2 FQGNSA, per germline. V lost 5 bases to trimming and J lost 0 bases, with 9 bases between them. In DNA, the CDR3 is TGTGCCAGCAGCCCGGACGGAAGCACAGATACGCAGTATTTT. Protein sequence: CASSPDGSTDTQYF.

In nucleotides, the CDR3 is TGTGCCAGCTCACCCGAGGGGCGGGTTGAAAAACTGTTTTTT. Translating gives CASSPEGRVEKLFF. The chain uses TRBV18 and TRBJ1-4, with D maybe TRBD1 (5 bases). The V gene's germline CDR1 is KGHSH and CDR2 LQKENI. Trimming left V 3 bases short and J 7 bases short, with 12 bases between. The CDR3 has 14 amino acids.

With regard to this clonotype: The junction does not match germline at one end; this may be a read error. The genes are TRBV7-2 and TRBJ2-7, with 9 bases that match TRBD2. The CDR3 spans 14 residues. Germline V gene data show CDR1 as SGHTA and CDR2 as FQGNSA. The CDR3 coding sequence is TGTGCCAGCAGCATAGCGGGAGAGAGCGGCGAGCAGTACTTC. The encoded protein is CASSIAGESGEQYF.

The chain combines TRBV20-1 with TRBJ2-1; TRBD2 agrees at 11 bases. Germline V gives CDR1 DFQATT, CDR2 SNEGSKA (reference sequence). This CDR3 has 15 residues. V lost 3 bases to trimming and J lost 9 bases; unmatched junction nucleotides: 10. CDR3 region: CSASSPASGRTEQFF. The CDR3 nucleotides read TGCAGTGCTAGCTCGCCGGCTAGCGGGAGGACTGAGCAGTTCTTC.

The chain is built from TRBV6-5 and TRBJ2-7, with a possible D match to TRBD1 (6 bases). The CDR3 covers 15 residues. The V gene's germline CDR1 is MNHEY and CDR2 SVGAGI. Trimming took 8 bases from V and 3 from J, leaving 20 bases between them. In nucleotides, the CDR3 is TGTGCCAGCGCCCAGGGGAGAATCTTTATCTACGAGCAGTACTTC. This codes for CASAQGRIFIYEQYF.

On this clonotype itself: The junction departs from germline at one end; a sequencing error may be responsible. The J gene is TRBJ2-7, the V gene TRBV6-2 or TRBV6-3; 10 nucleotides line up with TRBD1. The CDR3 is 16 amino acids. Germline V lookup: CDR1 MNHEY, CDR2 SVGEGT. The CDR3 DNA reads TGTGCCAAAACCTACACCGGGACAGGGGACTCCTACGGGCAGTACTTC. Its protein is CAKTYTGTGDSYGQYF.

The chain combines TRBV4-1 with TRBJ2-7; possibly TRBD1 for D (5 bases). Germline values: CDR1 MGHRA, CDR2 YSYEKL. The CDR3 is 14 residues long. The V end lost 2 bases, the J end lost 5 bases, and 13 bases lay between the germline ends. The CDR3 nucleotides are TGCGCCAGCAGCCAACTTCCCAGGGTAGACGAGCAGTACTTC. Its translation is CASSQLPRVDEQYF.

V usage is TRBV20-1 and J usage is TRBJ1-1; TRBD1 might be the D (6 bases). CDR1 is DFQATT and CDR2 is SNEGSKA in the germline V gene (reference sequence). The CDR3 is 13 amino acids. V lost 6 bases, J lost 3 bases, and 14 bases lay in between. CDR3 nucleotides: TGCAGTGCCAACAGGGATGGGTACACTGAAGCTTTCTTT. Translating it yields CSANRDGYTEAFF.

The chain employs TRBV27 and TRBJ2-7, with a weak D call TRBD2 (6 bases). The germline V gene encodes CDR1 MNHEY and CDR2 SMNVEV (reference sequence). The CDR3 has 14 amino acids. V lost 6 bases and J lost 7, with 19 bases in between. CDR3: CASSRLVSLDEQYF. CDR3 DNA sequence: TGTGCCAGCAGCAGACTAGTTAGTCTCGATGAGCAGTACTTC.

The rearrangement uses TRBV13 and TRBJ2-5; TRBD1 might be the D (6 bases). With the DNA end fitting TRBJ2-7 better, the J assignment may be wrong. Germline CDR1 is PRHDT and CDR2 is FYEKMQ (reference sequence). This CDR3 comprises 16 residues. Here the CDR3 reads CASSSPQGRSSYEQYF. The CDR3 region has the DNA TGTGCCAGCAGCTCCCCCCAGGGGCGTAGCTCCTACGAGCAGTACTTC.

The chain uses TRBV20-1 and TRBJ2-7, with D perhaps matching TRBD1 (6 bases). CDR1 and CDR2 from the germline V gene are DFQATT and SNEGSKA (reference sequence). CDR3 length: 11 amino acids. Trimming shortened V by 7 bases and J by 3 bases, and 10 bases separated the two germline ends. CDR3 amino acids: CSGTENYEQYF. Here the CDR3 DNA reads TGCAGTGGGACAGAAAACTACGAGCAGTACTTC.

This rearrangement joins TRBV3-1 to TRBJ2-7; either TRBD1 or TRBD2 may fit D (7 bases each). Trimming took off 6 bases at V and 2 bases at J, with 14 bases between the two ends. Germline loops: CDR1 LGHDT, CDR2 YNNKEL (reference sequence). The CDR3 has 14 residues. The CDR3 bases are TGTGCCAGCAGAATAAGCGGGACAGCCTACGAGCAGTACTTC. It codes for CASRISGTAYEQYF.

The DNA for the CDR3 is TGTGCCAGCAGCTTAGGGGGTCAGGGTGGGTTAGGCGAGCAGTACTTC. This translates into CASSLGGQGGLGEQYF. The chain links TRBV11-2 to TRBJ2-7, with D maybe TRBD1 (5 bases). V lost 1 base and J lost 6, with 19 bases in between. This CDR3 has 16 residues. Germline CDR1 reads SGHAT; CDR2 reads FQNNGV.

The rearrangement uses TRBV12-3 or TRBV12-4 and TRBJ2-4; TRBD2 might be the D (6 bases). The CDR3 is 14 residues long. The V end lost 7 bases, the J end lost 9 bases, and 19 bases lay between the germline ends. In DNA form, the CDR3 reads TGTGCCAGCACTTTCGGGGGTCAACTAGTCATTCAGTACTTC. It yields the protein CASTFGGQLVIQYF.

J is TRBJ2-1 and V is TRBV6-2 or TRBV6-3, with D unclear. Germline loops: CDR1 MNHEY, CDR2 SVGEGT. Trimming cost V 0 bases and J 2 bases, with 11 bases left between them. This CDR3 region has 16 residues. CDR3 nucleotides: TGTGCCAGCAGTTACTCGTCCTTTTGGCCCTACAATGAGCAGTTCTTC. This codes for CASSYSSFWPYNEQFF.

This clonotype was seen only a few times. The chain has TRBV9 and TRBJ2-5; the match to TRBD2 covers 12 bases. There are 16 residues in the CDR3. V was clipped by 4 bases and J by 3 bases; unmatched bases: 7. Germline V gives CDR1 SGDLS, CDR2 YYNGEE. CDR3 sequence reads: CASSLRLAGVEETQYF. The CDR3 DNA reads TGTGCCAGCAGCCTTCGACTAGCGGGAGTAGAAGAGACCCAGTACTTC.

In DNA, the CDR3 is TGCAGTGCTAGAGTGCTAGCGGGACGCGATGAGCAGTTCTTC. It is translated as CSARVLAGRDEQFF. V usage is TRBV20-1 and J usage is TRBJ2-1; 9 nucleotides match TRBD2. Germline trimming cut 1 base from V and 8 bases from J; bases unmatched to any gene: 6. This CDR3 has 14 amino acids. Germline V gene data show CDR1 as DFQATT and CDR2 as SNEGSKA (reference sequence).

The rearrangement links TRBV20-1 to TRBJ2-5; D might be TRBD2 (5 bases). CDR3 length: 14 residues. Germline loops: CDR1 DFQATT, CDR2 SNEGSKA (reference sequence). Trimming removed 2 bases from V and 2 bases from J, with 12 bases in between. The CDR3 sequence: CSARPPRGQETQYF. Written as DNA, the CDR3 is TGCAGTGCTAGACCCCCGAGAGGGCAAGAGACCCAGTACTTC.

The chain carries TRBV27 and TRBJ2-7; D remains unclear. Trimming took 0 bases from V and 1 from J, leaving 10 bases between them. Germline-derived CDR1 and CDR2 are MNHEY and SMNVEV (reference sequence). This CDR3 is built from 15 residues. CDR3 nucleotides: TGTGCCAGCAGTTTATCGTCGGCGAGGTCCTACGAGCAGTACTTC. Its translation: CASSLSSARSYEQYF.

This clonotype showed up just a few times. The chain is built from TRBV4-3 and TRBJ2-3; tentative D call: TRBD2 (5 bases). This CDR3 contains 15 residues. CDR1 is LGHNA, CDR2 YSLEER, per germline. With 1 base removed from V and 9 bases from J, the gap between germline ends came to 17 bases. CDR3 protein: CASSQAGSWAGTQYF. CDR3 sequence (DNA): TGCGCCAGCAGCCAAGCTGGGTCGTGGGCGGGCACGCAGTATTTT.

CDR3 coding DNA: TGCGCCAGCAGCGGGGACACTTACTTCTCCTACAATGAGCAGTTCTTC. This codes for CASSGDTYFSYNEQFF. V usage is TRBV5-1 and J usage is TRBJ2-1; D is possibly TRBD1 (6 bases). V lost 4 bases and J 0 bases, leaving 14 bases between the germline ends. CDR1 SGHRS and CDR2 YFSETQ come from the germline V gene. CDR3 size: 16 residues.

This chain connects TRBV5-1 to TRBJ2-1; 8 nucleotides match TRBD2. CDR1 SGHRS and CDR2 YFSETQ come from the germline V gene. With V trimmed by 1 base and J by 6 bases, 9 bases remained unmatched. The CDR3 has 16 residues. CDR3 sequence (DNA): TGCGCCAGCAGCTTGTTGACGGGAGGGCAGGGCAATGAGCAGTTCTTC. This sequence encodes CASSLLTGGQGNEQFF.

The chain combines TRBV5-1 with TRBJ2-5, with D unresolved. Germline CDR1 SGHRS, CDR2 YFSETQ. The V gene lost 5 bases and the J gene lost 0 bases, with 11 bases spanning the gap. The CDR3 totals 14 residues. CDR3 sequence (DNA): TGCGCCAGCAGTATCGCCAGGAACCAAGAGACCCAGTACTTC. This sequence encodes CASSIARNQETQYF. The whole variable domain, remainder taken from reference TRBV5-1 and TRBJ2-5, is KAGVTQTPRYLIKTRGQQVTLSCSPISGHRSVSWYQQTPGQGLQFLFEYFSETQRNKGNFPGRFSGRQFSNSRSEMNVSTLELGDSALYLCASSIARNQETQYFGPGTRLLVL.

This clonotype has a count of ten or more. This chain links TRBV4-3 with TRBJ2-3, with 8 bases lining up with TRBD1. Germline CDR1 is LGHNA and CDR2 is YSLEER. V was pared by 0 bases and J by 2 bases, with 4 bases of the junction left unmatched. CDR3 length: 16 residues. CDR3 nucleotides: TGCGCCAGCAGCCAAGACGGGACAGGACCCACAGATACGCAGTATTTT. Protein: CASSQDGTGPTDTQYF.